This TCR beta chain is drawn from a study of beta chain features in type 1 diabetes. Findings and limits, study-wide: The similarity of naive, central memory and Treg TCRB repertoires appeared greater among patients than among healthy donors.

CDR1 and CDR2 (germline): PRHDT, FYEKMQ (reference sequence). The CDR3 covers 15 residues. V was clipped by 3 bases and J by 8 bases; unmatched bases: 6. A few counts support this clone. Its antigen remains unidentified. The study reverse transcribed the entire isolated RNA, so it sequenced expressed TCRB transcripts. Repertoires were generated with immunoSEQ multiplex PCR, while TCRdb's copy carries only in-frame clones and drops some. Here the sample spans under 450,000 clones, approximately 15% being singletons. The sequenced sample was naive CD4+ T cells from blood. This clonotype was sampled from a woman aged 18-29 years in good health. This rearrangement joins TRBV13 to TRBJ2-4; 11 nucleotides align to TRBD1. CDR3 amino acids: CASSFIGTGGYIQYF. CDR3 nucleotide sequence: TGTGCCAGCAGCTTTATTGGGACAGGGGGATACATTCAGTACTTC.